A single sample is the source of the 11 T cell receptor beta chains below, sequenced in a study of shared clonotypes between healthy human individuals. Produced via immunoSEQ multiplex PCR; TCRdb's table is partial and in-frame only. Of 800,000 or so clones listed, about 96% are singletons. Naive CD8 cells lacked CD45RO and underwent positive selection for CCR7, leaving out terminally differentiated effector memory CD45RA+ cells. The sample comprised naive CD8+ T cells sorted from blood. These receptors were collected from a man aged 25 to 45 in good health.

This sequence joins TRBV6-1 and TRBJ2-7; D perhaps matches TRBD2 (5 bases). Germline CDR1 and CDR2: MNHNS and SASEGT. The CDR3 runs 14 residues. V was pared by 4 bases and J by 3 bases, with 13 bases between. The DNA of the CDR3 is TGTGCCAGCAGTGCCCGGGAACGGGGCTACGAGCAGTACTTC. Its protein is CASSARERGYEQYF.

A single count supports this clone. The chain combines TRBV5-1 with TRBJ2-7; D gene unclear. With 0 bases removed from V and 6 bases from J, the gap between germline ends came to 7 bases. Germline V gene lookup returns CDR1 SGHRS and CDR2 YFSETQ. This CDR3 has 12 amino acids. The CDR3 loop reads CASSLVAAEQYF. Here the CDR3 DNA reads TGCGCCAGCAGCTTGGTGGCAGCCGAGCAGTACTTC. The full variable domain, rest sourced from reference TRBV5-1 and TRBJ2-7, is KAGVTQTPRYLIKTRGQQVTLSCSPISGHRSVSWYQQTPGQGLQFLFEYFSETQRNKGNFPGRFSGRQFSNSRSEMNVSTLELGDSALYLCASSLVAAEQYFGPGTRLTVT.

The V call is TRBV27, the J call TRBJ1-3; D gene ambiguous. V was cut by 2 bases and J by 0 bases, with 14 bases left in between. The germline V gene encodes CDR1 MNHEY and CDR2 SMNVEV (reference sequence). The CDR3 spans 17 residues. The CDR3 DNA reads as TGTGCCAGCAGTTTAACGGCAACTCCGGCCTCTGGAAACACCATATATTTT. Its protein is CASSLTATPASGNTIYF.

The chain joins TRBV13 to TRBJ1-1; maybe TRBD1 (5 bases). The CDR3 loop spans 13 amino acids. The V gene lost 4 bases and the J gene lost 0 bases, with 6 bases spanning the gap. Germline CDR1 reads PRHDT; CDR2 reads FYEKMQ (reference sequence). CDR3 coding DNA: TGTGCCAGCAGCTGGGGGGTGAACACTGAAGCTTTCTTT. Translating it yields CASSWGVNTEAFF.

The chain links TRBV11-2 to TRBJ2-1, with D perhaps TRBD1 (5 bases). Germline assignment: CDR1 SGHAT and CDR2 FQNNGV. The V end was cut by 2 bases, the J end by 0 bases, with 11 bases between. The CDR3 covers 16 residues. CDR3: CASSLYQDISYNEQFF. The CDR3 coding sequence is TGTGCCAGCAGCTTATATCAGGACATCTCCTACAATGAGCAGTTCTTC.

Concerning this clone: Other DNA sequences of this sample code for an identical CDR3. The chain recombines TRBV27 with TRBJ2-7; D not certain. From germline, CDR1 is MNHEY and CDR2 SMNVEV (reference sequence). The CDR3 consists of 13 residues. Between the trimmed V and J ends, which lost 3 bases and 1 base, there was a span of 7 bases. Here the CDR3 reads CASSFGGSYEQYF. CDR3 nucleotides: TGTGCCAGCAGTTTTGGTGGGTCCTACGAGCAGTACTTC.

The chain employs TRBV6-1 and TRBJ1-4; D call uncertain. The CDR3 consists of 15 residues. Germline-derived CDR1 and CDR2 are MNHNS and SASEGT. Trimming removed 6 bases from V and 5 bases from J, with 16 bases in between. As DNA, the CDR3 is TGTGCCAGCAGCTTGGACCCGAGCGGGAATGAAAAACTGTTTTTT. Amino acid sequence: CASSLDPSGNEKLFF.

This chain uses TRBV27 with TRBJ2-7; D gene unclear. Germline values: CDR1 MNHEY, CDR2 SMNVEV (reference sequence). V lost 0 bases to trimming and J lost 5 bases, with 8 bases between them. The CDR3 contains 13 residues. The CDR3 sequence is CASSLSGFDEQYF. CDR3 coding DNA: TGTGCCAGCAGTTTATCGGGATTTGACGAGCAGTACTTC.

The CDR3 sequence: CASSPVLGHEQYF. In DNA form, the CDR3 reads TGCGCCAGCAGCCCAGTATTAGGACACGAGCAGTACTTC. The chain carries TRBV5-1 and TRBJ2-7; D remains unclear. Germline CDR1 SGHRS, CDR2 YFSETQ. The CDR3 runs 13 residues. V shed 4 bases and J shed 5 bases, with 13 bases lying between them.

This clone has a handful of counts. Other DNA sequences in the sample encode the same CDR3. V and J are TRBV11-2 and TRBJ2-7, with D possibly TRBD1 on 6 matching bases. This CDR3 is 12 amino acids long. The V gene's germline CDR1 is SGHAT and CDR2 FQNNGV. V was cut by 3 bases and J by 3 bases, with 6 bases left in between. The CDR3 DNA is TGTGCCAGCAGCTTGGACAGCTACGAGCAGTACTTC. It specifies CASSLDSYEQYF.

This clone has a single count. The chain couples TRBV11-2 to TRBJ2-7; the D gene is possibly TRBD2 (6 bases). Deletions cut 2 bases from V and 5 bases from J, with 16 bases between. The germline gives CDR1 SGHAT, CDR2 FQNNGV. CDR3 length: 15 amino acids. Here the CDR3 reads CASSLRLGEPNEQYF. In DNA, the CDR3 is TGTGCCAGCAGCTTACGACTAGGGGAACCTAACGAGCAGTACTTC.